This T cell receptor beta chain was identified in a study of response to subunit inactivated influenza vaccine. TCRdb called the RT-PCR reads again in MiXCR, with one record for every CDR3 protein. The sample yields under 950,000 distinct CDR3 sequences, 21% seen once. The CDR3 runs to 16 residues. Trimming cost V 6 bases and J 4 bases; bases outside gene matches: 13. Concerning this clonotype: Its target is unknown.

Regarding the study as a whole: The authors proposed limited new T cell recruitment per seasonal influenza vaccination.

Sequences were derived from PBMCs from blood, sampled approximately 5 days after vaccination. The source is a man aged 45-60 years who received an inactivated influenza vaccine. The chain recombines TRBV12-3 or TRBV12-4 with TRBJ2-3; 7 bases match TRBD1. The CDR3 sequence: CASSPTDRAVPDTQYF. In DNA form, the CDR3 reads TGTGCCAGCAGCCCTACCGACAGGGCAGTACCAGATACGCAGTATTTT.